This passage covers 11 T cell receptor beta chains from one sample sequenced in a study of human T cells and chemical hapten exposure. TCRdb reprocessed the RACE reads via MiXCR and lists one record per CDR3 protein. This table has 35,000 to 40,000 distinct CDR3 sequences, 9.5% to 15% appearing once. Sample time point: pre-sensitization, week 0. The sample's treatment: therapeutic diphenylcyclopropenone sensitization with weekly scalp DPC. The authors' total RNA extraction used unfractionated whole blood. The sample consisted of whole blood, taken in connection with sensitization to the hapten diphenylcyclopropenone (DPC). The receptors come from a woman in her forties with alopecia areata. Some clones in this sample may be carry-over from other donors' samples.

This clonotype was picked up many times. The chain joins TRBV6-2 or TRBV6-3 to TRBJ2-7; D possibly corresponds to TRBD2 (5 bases). The CDR3 totals 13 residues. In germline, CDR1 is MNHEY, CDR2 SVGEGT. The V end was cut by 4 bases, the J end by 3 bases, with 10 bases between. The CDR3, as DNA: TGTGCCAGCAGTTTAGCGCCTAACTACGAGCAGTACTTC. Translating gives CASSLAPNYEQYF.

This clonotype occurred many times. The DNA for the CDR3 is TGTGCCAGTAGTGAAACGGGTGCTGGAAACACCATATATTTT. It is translated as CASSETGAGNTIYF. V and J are TRBV19 and TRBJ1-3; D is uncertain. The CDR3 has 14 amino acids. Germline V lookup: CDR1 LNHDA, CDR2 SQIVND (reference sequence). With 5 bases removed from V and 2 bases from J, the gap between germline ends came to 10 bases.

This clonotype has ten or more counts. The J gene is TRBJ1-5, the V gene TRBV6-5; tentatively, D is TRBD1 (6 bases). Germline-derived CDR1 and CDR2 are MNHEY and SVGAGI. The CDR3 is 13 residues long. V lost 5 bases and J 4 bases, leaving 9 bases between the germline ends. CDR3 DNA: TGTGCCAGCAGTGGACAGCAAAATCAGCCCCAGCATTTT. This encodes CASSGQQNQPQHF.

The chain links TRBV29-1 to TRBJ2-3; TRBD2 aligns across 11 bases. Unmatched junction bases numbered 1, after V lost 6 bases and J lost 2 bases. In germline, CDR1 is SQVTM, CDR2 ANQGSEA. The CDR3 has 13 amino acids. CDR3 coding DNA: TGCAGCGTGACTAGCGGGACCACAGATACGCAGTATTTT. As protein: CSVTSGTTDTQYF.

This clonotype was seen only a few times. The V and J genes are TRBV29-1 and TRBJ2-7; the D is unclear. Germline lookup yields CDR1 SQVTM and CDR2 ANQGSEA. Trimming left V 8 bases short and J 3 bases short, with 11 bases between. CDR3 length: 11 amino acids. Here the CDR3 reads CSITQNYEQYF. CDR3 sequence (DNA): TGCAGCATCACCCAGAACTACGAGCAGTACTTC.

This chain connects TRBV19 to TRBJ1-5; 7 nucleotides align to TRBD1. After removal of 9 bases from V and 6 bases from J, the junction contained 17 bases not matched to a gene. This CDR3 is built from 16 residues. CDR1 and CDR2 (germline): LNHDA, SQIVND (reference sequence). CDR3 residues: CASKFEGTVRIQPQHF. In nucleotides, the CDR3 is TGTGCCAGCAAATTCGAAGGGACAGTTAGAATTCAGCCCCAGCATTTT.

This clonotype was seen a handful of times. The chain has TRBV28 and TRBJ2-5, with D perhaps given as TRBD1 or TRBD2 (5 bases each). Trimming stripped 3 bases from V and 2 bases from J, with 10 bases between. CDR3 length: 14 amino acids. Germline V gives CDR1 MDHEN, CDR2 SYDVKM. CDR3 residues: CASSFSGGQETQYF. CDR3 coding DNA: TGTGCCAGCAGTTTCTCTGGGGGACAAGAGACCCAGTACTTC.

The sample holds many counts of this clonotype. The rearrangement links TRBV29-1 to TRBJ2-5; D ambiguous. Trimming took 5 bases from V and 5 from J, leaving 9 bases between them. The CDR3 is 11 amino acids. The germline V gene encodes CDR1 SQVTM and CDR2 ANQGSEA. The CDR3 here is CSVTVGETQYF. In DNA, the CDR3 is TGCAGCGTTACAGTGGGGGAGACCCAGTACTTC.

This clonotype was seen many times. The gene calls are TRBV4-1 and TRBJ2-7, with TRBD1 matching 9 bases. The CDR3 is made up of 17 amino acids. The germline gives CDR1 MGHRA, CDR2 YSYEKL. V gave up 0 bases and J gave up 5 bases; unmatched junction bases: 11. CDR3 coding DNA: TGCGCCAGCAGCCAAGACCCTCCCCGGGACAGGGTTAACGAGCAGTACTTC. Translating gives CASSQDPPRDRVNEQYF.

This clonotype was found many times. The chain employs TRBV3-1 and TRBJ2-3; D is perhaps TRBD2 (6 bases). This CDR3 has 16 residues. Germline V gene sequence: CDR1 LGHDT, CDR2 YNNKEL (reference sequence). Trimming cost V 4 bases and J 0 bases, with 14 bases left between them. CDR3 sequence reads: CASSPRLGSSTDTQYF. CDR3 nucleotides: TGTGCCAGCAGCCCGCGACTAGGATCTAGCACAGATACGCAGTATTTT.

Only a few counts were recorded for this clonotype. The chain is built from TRBV7-6 and TRBJ2-7; D is unclear. V was shortened by 2 bases and J by 5 bases, with 13 bases between the two germline ends. Germline CDR1 reads SGHVS; CDR2 reads FNYEAQ. The CDR3 is 14 amino acids. The CDR3 reads CASSLRARRDEQYF. The CDR3 coding sequence is TGTGCCAGCAGCTTAAGGGCCAGACGGGACGAGCAGTACTTC.